The T cell receptor (beta chain) described here comes from a study of human T cells and chemical hapten exposure. The time point denotes: pre-sensitization, week 0. Regarding treatment: therapeutic diphenylcyclopropenone sensitization with weekly scalp DPC. This clonotype has just a few counts. In TCRdb, the RACE reads were re-called with MiXCR into one record per CDR3 protein. The sample contains about 260,000 distinct CDR3 sequences, about 9% of which appear only once. Germline V gives CDR1 MNHEY, CDR2 SVGAGI. The CDR3 is 15 residues long. Trimming removed 2 bases at V and 5 bases at J, with 15 bases between.

The sequences come from whole blood, collected in connection with sensitization to the hapten diphenylcyclopropenone (DPC). The receptor was isolated from a woman aged 40 to 50 with alopecia areata. Some clones in this sample may be carry-over from other donors' samples. The chain carries TRBV6-5 and TRBJ2-5, with D tentatively TRBD1 (5 bases). CDR3 amino acids: CASSYGGASYETQYF. In nucleotides, the CDR3 is TGTGCCAGCAGTTACGGTGGGGCTAGTTATGAGACCCAGTACTTC.